The 15 T cell receptor beta chains in this list originate from one sample, sequenced in a study of patients and donors after allogeneic stem cell transplantation. Using its own MiXCR run on the RT-PCR reads, TCRdb lists one record per CDR3 protein. The table records some 230,000 distinct CDR3 sequences, about 14% of them present only once. The material sequenced was blood, either unsorted or a sorted T cell fraction (not recorded which). Source of these receptors: a human donor who was either an allogeneic HSCT recipient or a stem cell or donor lymphocyte infusion donor (not recorded which). It is not recorded whose cells these are; they may come from a transplant donor.

On this clonotype: Mismatch with germline at one junction end may stem from a read error. The chain joins TRBV30 to TRBJ1-2; 7 nucleotides align to TRBD1. This CDR3 has 13 residues. The V gene's germline CDR1 is GTSNPN and CDR2 SVGIG (reference sequence). The CDR3, as DNA: TGTGCCTGGATGACAGGGTCCCGCGGTGGCTGCACCTTC. Translation gives CAWMTGSRGGCTF.

This clonotype showed up just a few times. The rearrangement links TRBV9 to TRBJ2-5; no firm D call. V was shortened by 0 bases and J by 2 bases, with 11 bases between the two germline ends. The CDR3 is 15 amino acids. Germline CDR1 and CDR2: SGDLS and YYNGEE. The DNA of the CDR3 is TGTGCCAGCAGCGTAGTGGGTCTGACACAAGAGACCCAGTACTTC. It translates to CASSVVGLTQETQYF.

The chain recombines TRBV5-6 with TRBJ2-5, with TRBD1 as a possible D gene (5 bases). V lost 4 bases and J lost 1, with 14 bases in between. The CDR3 extends over 15 amino acids. Germline assignment: CDR1 SGHDT and CDR2 YYEEEE. The CDR3 here is CASSPLRTPQETQYF. CDR3 nucleotide sequence: TGTGCCAGCAGCCCGCTAAGGACACCCCAAGAGACCCAGTACTTC. The full variable domain, in which reference TRBV5-6 and TRBJ2-5 provide the parts outside the CDR3, is DAGVTQSPTHLIKTRGQQVTLRCSPKSGHDTVSWYQQALGQGPQFIFQYYEEEERQRGNFPDRFSGHQFPNYSSELNVNALLLGDSALYLCASSPLRTPQETQYFGPGTRLLVL.

This clonotype occurred a few times. The chain recombines TRBV20-1 with TRBJ2-1; TRBD2 might be the D (6 bases). Looked up from germline, CDR1 is DFQATT and CDR2 is SNEGSKA (reference sequence). The CDR3 is made up of 15 amino acids. V was pared by 5 bases and J by 3 bases, with 17 bases between. This CDR3 is CSASQWGELYNEQFF. CDR3 nucleotides: TGCAGTGCTTCACAATGGGGGGAGCTCTACAATGAGCAGTTCTTC.

In its sample, this clonotype was seen many times. V is TRBV20-1 and J is TRBJ2-1; D may be TRBD2 (8 bases). From germline, CDR1 is DFQATT and CDR2 SNEGSKA (reference sequence). This CDR3 spans 15 amino acids. Trimming removed 3 bases from V and 6 bases from J, with 18 bases in between. The CDR3 bases are TGCAGTGCTAGCAGGGGGACTAGGCGGGCCAATGAGCAGTTCTTC. Translated: CSASRGTRRANEQFF.

This sequence joins TRBV19 and TRBJ1-1; 9 bases map to TRBD1. The CDR3 contains 16 residues. Germline loops: CDR1 LNHDA, CDR2 SQIVND (reference sequence). With 8 bases clipped from V and 11 bases from J, the junction kept 21 bases outside the gene matches. The CDR3 sequence is CASQTLDRGSLIGAFF. DNA for the CDR3: TGTGCCAGTCAAACCTTGGACAGGGGCTCCTTAATAGGGGCTTTCTTT.

This clonotype was found a few times. The rearrangement joins TRBV7-2 to TRBJ2-7; D is unclear. Germline CDR1 SGHTA, CDR2 FQGNSA. CDR3 length: 15 amino acids. The V and J ends lost 3 bases and 3 bases respectively, with 15 bases between them. The CDR3 here is CASSLFRSANYEQYF. The CDR3 coding sequence is TGTGCCAGCAGCTTGTTCCGGTCGGCTAACTACGAGCAGTACTTC.

The chain carries TRBV7-8 and TRBJ1-1; 8 nucleotides align to TRBD1. Germline V gene lookup returns CDR1 SGHVS and CDR2 FQNEAQ. CDR3 length equals 15 residues. The trim removed 1 base at V and 1 base at J, leaving 2 bases unmatched. CDR3 residues: CASSLDQGANTEAFF. The DNA for the CDR3 is TGTGCCAGCAGCTTAGATCAGGGGGCGAACACTGAAGCTTTCTTT.

This clonotype came up a few times. V gene TRBV25-1 combines with J gene TRBJ1-2, with TRBD1 matching over 7 bases. V trimming: 7 bases; J trimming: 4 bases; junction bases outside the gene matches: 21. CDR1 and CDR2 from the germline V gene are MGHDK and SYGVNS. The CDR3 spans 18 residues. CDR3 region: CASTQGGTANLLGYGYTF. The CDR3 nucleotides read TGTGCCAGCACCCAGGGAGGGACAGCGAACCTCCTAGGCTATGGCTACACCTTC.

This clonotype was counted ten times or more. The CDR3, as DNA: TGCAGCGGACAGGGGAGCACAGATACGCAGTATTTT. This codes for CSGQGSTDTQYF. The chain couples TRBV29-1 to TRBJ2-3, with 8 positions matching TRBD1. Per the germline V gene, CDR1 is SQVTM and CDR2 is ANQGSEA. Germline trimming cut 7 bases from V and 0 bases from J; bases unmatched to any gene: 0. This CDR3 is built from 12 residues.

The genes are TRBV11-3 and TRBJ2-4, with D possibly matching TRBD2 (6 bases). Germline V gene sequence: CDR1 SGHNT, CDR2 YENEEA. There are 14 residues in the CDR3. With 1 base removed from V and 9 bases from J, the gap between germline ends came to 13 bases. The CDR3 here is CASSLVAEAGIQYF. CDR3 coding DNA: TGTGCCAGCAGCTTAGTAGCGGAAGCGGGCATTCAGTACTTC.

In its sample, this clonotype was seen many times. The rearrangement uses TRBV19 and TRBJ2-1, with 7 bases fitting TRBD2. This CDR3 comprises 15 residues. The J segment lost 5 bases and the V segment lost 4 bases, leaving 8 bases of the junction unmatched. Germline V gene lookup returns CDR1 LNHDA and CDR2 SQIVND (reference sequence). Written as DNA, the CDR3 is TGTGCCAGTAGTACGCCGGGACTAACAAACAATGAGCAGTTCTTC. Amino acid sequence: CASSTPGLTNNEQFF.

V gene TRBV5-1 combines with J gene TRBJ2-3, with 12 bases aligning to TRBD2. The CDR3 loop spans 18 amino acids. V dropped 1 base and J dropped 3; count of bases not matched to a gene: 9. Per germline, CDR1 SGHRS and CDR2 YFSETQ. The CDR3 nucleotides read TGCGCCAGCAGCTTGCTACTAGCGGGGGGCCAGGGAACAGATACGCAGTATTTT. It yields the protein CASSLLLAGGQGTDTQYF.

The chain employs TRBV5-4 and TRBJ2-1, with TRBD2 matching 10 bases. CDR3 length: 16 residues. V lost 0 bases to trimming and J lost 4 bases; unmatched junction nucleotides: 4. Germline assignment: CDR1 SGHNT and CDR2 YYREEE (reference sequence). CDR3 coding DNA: TGTGCCAGCAGCTTGGAGGTGACTAGCGGGTACAATGAGCAGTTCTTC. Translating gives CASSLEVTSGYNEQFF.

This clonotype was observed a handful of times. This chain uses TRBV30 with TRBJ1-5; TRBD1 agrees at 10 bases. Germline V gene sequence: CDR1 GTSNPN, CDR2 SVGIG (reference sequence). V lost 5 bases and J lost 4; bases outside the gene matches: 5. The CDR3 spans 14 residues. In DNA form, the CDR3 reads TGTGCCTGGGGACAGGGGGGCCCAAATCAGCCCCAGCATTTT. Protein product: CAWGQGGPNQPQHF.